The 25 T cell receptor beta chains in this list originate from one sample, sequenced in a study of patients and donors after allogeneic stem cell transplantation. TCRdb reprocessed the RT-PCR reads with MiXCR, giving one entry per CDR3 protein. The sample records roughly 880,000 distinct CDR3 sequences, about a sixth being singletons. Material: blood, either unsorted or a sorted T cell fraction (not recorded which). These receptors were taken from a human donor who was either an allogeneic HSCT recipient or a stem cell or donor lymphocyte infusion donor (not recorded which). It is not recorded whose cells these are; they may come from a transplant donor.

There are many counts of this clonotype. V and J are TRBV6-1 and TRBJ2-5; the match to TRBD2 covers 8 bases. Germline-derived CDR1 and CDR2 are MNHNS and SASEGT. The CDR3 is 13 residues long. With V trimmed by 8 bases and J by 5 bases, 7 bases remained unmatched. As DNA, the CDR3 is TGTGCCAGCTACGGGGGGGCAGGGGAGACCCAGTACTTC. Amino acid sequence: CASYGGAGETQYF.

The CDR3 coding sequence is TGCGCCAGCAGCCTAGCGGGTTATTACAATGAGCAGTTCTTC. It is translated as CASSLAGYYNEQFF. The chain combines TRBV5-1 with TRBJ2-1; 8 bases align to TRBD2. V gave up 4 bases and J gave up 4 bases; unmatched junction bases: 4. From germline, CDR1 is SGHRS and CDR2 YFSETQ. This CDR3 comprises 14 residues.

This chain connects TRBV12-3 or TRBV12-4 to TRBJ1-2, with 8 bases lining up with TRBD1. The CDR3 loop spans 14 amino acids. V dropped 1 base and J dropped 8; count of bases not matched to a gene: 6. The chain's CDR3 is CASSLEGTGWGYTF. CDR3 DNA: TGTGCCAGCAGTTTAGAAGGGACAGGCTGGGGCTACACCTTC.

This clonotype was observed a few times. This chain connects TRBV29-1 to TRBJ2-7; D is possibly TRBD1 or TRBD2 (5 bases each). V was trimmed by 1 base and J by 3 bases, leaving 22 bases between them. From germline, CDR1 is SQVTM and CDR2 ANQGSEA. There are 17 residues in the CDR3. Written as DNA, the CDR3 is TGCAGCGTTGAAGCCGCAGTGGCCCGGGACGGAGTCTACGAGCAGTACTTC. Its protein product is CSVEAAVARDGVYEQYF.

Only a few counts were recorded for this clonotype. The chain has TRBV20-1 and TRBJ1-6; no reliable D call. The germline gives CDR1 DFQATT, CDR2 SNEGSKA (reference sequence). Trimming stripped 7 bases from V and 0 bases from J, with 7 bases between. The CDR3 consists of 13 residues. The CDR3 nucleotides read TGCAGTGGAATGAGCTCCTATAATTCACCCCTCCACTTT. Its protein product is CSGMSSYNSPLHF.

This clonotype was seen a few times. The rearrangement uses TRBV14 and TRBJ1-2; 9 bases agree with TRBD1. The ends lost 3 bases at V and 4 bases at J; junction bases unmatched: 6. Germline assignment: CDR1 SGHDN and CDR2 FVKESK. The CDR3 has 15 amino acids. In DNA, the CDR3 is TGTGCCAGCAGCCACCGGACAGGGGAGGTCTATGGCTACACCTTC. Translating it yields CASSHRTGEVYGYTF.

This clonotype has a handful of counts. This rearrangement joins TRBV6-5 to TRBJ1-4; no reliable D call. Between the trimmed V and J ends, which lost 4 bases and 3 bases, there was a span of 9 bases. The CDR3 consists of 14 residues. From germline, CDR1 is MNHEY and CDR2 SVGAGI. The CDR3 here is CASSLTVANEKLFF. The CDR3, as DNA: TGTGCCAGCAGTTTAACAGTAGCTAATGAAAAACTGTTTTTT.

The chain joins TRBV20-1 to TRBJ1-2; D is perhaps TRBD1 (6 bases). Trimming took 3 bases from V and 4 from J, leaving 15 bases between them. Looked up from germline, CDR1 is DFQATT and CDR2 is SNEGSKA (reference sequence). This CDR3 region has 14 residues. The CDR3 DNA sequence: TGCAGTGCTAGGGGGGAACCGGGGGCCTATGGCTACACCTTC. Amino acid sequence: CSARGEPGAYGYTF.

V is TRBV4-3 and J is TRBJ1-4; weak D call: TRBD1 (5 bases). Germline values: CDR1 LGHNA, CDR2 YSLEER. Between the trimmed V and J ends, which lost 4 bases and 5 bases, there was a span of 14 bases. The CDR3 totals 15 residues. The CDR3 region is CASSREGPNNEKLFF. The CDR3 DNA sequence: TGCGCCAGCAGCCGGGAGGGACCGAACAATGAAAAACTGTTTTTT.

CDR3 nucleotides: TGTGCCAGCAGCAAAAAGTCCGGGGGGAGCAATCAGCCCCAGCATTTT. The encoded protein is CASSKKSGGSNQPQHF. The V and J genes are TRBV21-1 and TRBJ1-5. TRBV21-1 is designated a pseudogene. The CDR3 is 16 residues long.

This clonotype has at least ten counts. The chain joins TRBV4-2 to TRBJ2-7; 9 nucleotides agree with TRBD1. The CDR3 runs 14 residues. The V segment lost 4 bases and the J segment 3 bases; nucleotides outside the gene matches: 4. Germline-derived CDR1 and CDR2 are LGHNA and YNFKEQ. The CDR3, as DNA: TGTGCCAGCAGCCCCTGGGACAGGGACTACGAGCAGTACTTC. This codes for CASSPWDRDYEQYF.

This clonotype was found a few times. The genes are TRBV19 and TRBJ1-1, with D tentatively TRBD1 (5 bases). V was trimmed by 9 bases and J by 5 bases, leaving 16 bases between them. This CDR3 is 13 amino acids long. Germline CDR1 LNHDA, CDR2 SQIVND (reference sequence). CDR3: CASTRDTRTEAFF. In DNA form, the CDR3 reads TGTGCCAGCACCAGGGATACGAGGACTGAAGCTTTCTTT.

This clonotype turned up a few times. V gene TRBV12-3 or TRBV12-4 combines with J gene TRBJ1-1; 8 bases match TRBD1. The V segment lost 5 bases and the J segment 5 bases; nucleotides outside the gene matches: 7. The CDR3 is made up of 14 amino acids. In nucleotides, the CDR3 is TGTGCCAGCAGTCCTACAGGGGGGGATACTGAAGCTTTCTTT. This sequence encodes CASSPTGGDTEAFF.

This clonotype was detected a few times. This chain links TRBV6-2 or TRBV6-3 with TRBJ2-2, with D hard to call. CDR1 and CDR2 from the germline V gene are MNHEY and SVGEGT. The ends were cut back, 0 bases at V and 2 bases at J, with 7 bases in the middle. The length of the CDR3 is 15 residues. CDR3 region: CASSYSGPNTGELFF. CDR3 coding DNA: TGTGCCAGCAGTTACTCGGGCCCAAACACCGGGGAGCTGTTTTTT.

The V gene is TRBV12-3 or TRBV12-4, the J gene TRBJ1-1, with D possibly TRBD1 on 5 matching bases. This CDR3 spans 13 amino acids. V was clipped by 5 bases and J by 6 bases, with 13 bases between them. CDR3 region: CASSLTAAAEAFF. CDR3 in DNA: TGTGCCAGCAGTCTGACAGCCGCGGCTGAAGCTTTCTTT.

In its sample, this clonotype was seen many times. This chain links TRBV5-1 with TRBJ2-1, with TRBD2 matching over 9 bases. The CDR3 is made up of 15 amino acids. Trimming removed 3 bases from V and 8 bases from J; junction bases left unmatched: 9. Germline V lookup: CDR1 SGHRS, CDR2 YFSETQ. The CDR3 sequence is CASSSGTSSLDEQFF. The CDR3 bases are TGCGCCAGCAGCTCCGGGACTAGCTCTTTGGATGAGCAGTTCTTC.

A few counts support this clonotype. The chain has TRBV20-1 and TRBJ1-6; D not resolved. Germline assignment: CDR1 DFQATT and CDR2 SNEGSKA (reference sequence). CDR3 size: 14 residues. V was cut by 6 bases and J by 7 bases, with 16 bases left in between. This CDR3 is CSAPEVTGNSPLHF. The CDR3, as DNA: TGCAGTGCCCCCGAGGTGACGGGGAATTCACCCCTCCACTTT.

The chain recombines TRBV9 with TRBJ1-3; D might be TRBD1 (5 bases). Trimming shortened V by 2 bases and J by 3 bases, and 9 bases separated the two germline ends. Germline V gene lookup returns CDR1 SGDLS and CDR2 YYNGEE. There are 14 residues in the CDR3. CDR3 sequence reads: CASSVGGGGNTIYF. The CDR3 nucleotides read TGTGCCAGCAGCGTCGGGGGAGGTGGAAACACCATATATTTT.

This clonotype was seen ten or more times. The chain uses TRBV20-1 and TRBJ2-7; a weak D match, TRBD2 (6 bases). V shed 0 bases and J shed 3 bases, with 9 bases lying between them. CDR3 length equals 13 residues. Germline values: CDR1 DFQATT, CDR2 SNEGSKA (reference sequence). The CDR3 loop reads CSAREGLSYEQYF. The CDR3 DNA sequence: TGCAGTGCTAGAGAGGGACTTAGCTACGAGCAGTACTTC.

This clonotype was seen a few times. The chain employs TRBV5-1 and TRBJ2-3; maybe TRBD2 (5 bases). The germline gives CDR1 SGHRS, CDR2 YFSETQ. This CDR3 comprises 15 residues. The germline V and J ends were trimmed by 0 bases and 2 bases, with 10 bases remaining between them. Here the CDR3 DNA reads TGCGCCAGCAGCTTGGATCTAGCCGACACAGATACGCAGTATTTT. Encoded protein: CASSLDLADTDTQYF. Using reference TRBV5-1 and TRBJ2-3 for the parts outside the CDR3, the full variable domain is KAGVTQTPRYLIKTRGQQVTLSCSPISGHRSVSWYQQTPGQGLQFLFEYFSETQRNKGNFPGRFSGRQFSNSRSEMNVSTLELGDSALYLCASSLDLADTDTQYFGPGTRLTVL.

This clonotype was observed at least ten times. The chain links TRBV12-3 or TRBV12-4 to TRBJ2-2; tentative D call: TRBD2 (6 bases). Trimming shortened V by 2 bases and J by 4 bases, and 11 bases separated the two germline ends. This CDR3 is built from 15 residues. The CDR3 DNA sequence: TGTGCCAGCAGTTTAAGGGGACTTAGCACCGGGGAGCTGTTTTTT. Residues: CASSLRGLSTGELFF.

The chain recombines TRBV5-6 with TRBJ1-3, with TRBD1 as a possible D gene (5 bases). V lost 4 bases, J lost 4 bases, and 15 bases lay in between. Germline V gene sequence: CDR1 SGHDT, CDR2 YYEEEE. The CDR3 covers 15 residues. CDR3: CASSLIRGAGNTIYF. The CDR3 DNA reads TGTGCCAGCAGCCTGATAAGGGGAGCCGGAAACACCATATATTTT.

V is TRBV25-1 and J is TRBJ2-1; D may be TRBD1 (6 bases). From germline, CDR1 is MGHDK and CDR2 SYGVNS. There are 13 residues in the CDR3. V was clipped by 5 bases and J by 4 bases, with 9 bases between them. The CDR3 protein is CASSKGHYNEQFF. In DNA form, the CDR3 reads TGTGCCAGCAGTAAGGGACATTACAATGAGCAGTTCTTC.

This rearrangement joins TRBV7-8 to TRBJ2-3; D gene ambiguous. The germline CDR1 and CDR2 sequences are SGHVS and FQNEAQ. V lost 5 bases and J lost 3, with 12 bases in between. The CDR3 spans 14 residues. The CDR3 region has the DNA TGTGCCAGCAGCAGCCAAGGGTGGACAGATACGCAGTATTTT. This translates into CASSSQGWTDTQYF.

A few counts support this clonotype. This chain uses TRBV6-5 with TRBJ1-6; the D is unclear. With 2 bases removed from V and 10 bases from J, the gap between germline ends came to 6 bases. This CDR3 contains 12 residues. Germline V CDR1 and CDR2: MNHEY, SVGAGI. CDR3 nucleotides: TGTGCCAGCAGTTACCCGAGGTCACCCCTCCACTTT. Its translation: CASSYPRSPLHF.